This section outlines one T cell receptor beta chain sequence together with its context. Profiling relied on immunoSEQ multiplex PCR, and the TCRdb table lists in-frame clones only, not all of them. The sample has about 480,000 clones; approximately 89% are singletons. The CDR3 extends over 16 amino acids. This sample is part of a study of blood T cell repertoires in COVID-19. The V and J genes are TRBV21-1 and TRBJ1-4. TRBV21-1 is recorded as a pseudogene. The origin of this receptor is a woman between 45 and 60 years old with COVID-19, enrolled during active disease. Sequences were obtained from peripheral blood. The CDR3 region has the DNA TGTGCCAGCAGCTCCTCTTACTTTGACCGGGGTGAAAAACTGTTTTTT. It encodes CASSSSYFDRGEKLFF.